This is a list of T cell receptor beta chains from one sample in a study of PD-1 blockade in classical Hodgkin lymphoma. Assay used: immunoSEQ multiplex PCR; TCRdb lists only in-frame clones, some missing. The sample contains under 30,000 clones, over 75% of which appear only once. The sequencing used CD4+ T cells from blood, collected at baseline. The receptors were gathered from a human donor with classical Hodgkin lymphoma. CDR3s include the opening cysteine and the closing phenylalanine or tryptophan. Each record gives: clone size, D gene, V gene, J gene, CDR3 protein, CDR3 DNA. A D gene is named only where the DNA matches it firmly. The size field is filled for only some rows; it gives once, few, many or a size class.

>.|TRBD1|TRBV28|TRBJ1-3
CASKGLQGVGNTIYF
TGTGCCAGCAAAGGTTTACAGGGGGTGGGAAACACCATATATTTT
>.|.|TRBV18|TRBJ2-6
CASSPPFSSGANVLTF
TGTGCCAGCTCACCACCGTTCAGCTCTGGGGCCAACGTCCTGACTTTC
>.|TRBD2|TRBV28|TRBJ2-7
CASSVTSGRALVEQYF
TGTGCCAGCAGTGTTACTAGCGGGAGGGCCCTCGTCGAGCAGTACTTC
>.|.|TRBV28|TRBJ2-7
CASSLGGHEQYF
TGTGCCAGCAGTTTGGGCGGTCACGAGCAGTACTTC
>.|.|TRBV9|TRBJ1-1
CASSVGGENTEAFF
TGTGCCAGCAGCGTAGGAGGAGAGAACACTGAAGCTTTCTTT
>.|TRBD2|TRBV7-9|TRBJ2-7
CASRRDYYEQYF
TGTGCCAGCAGGAGGGACTACTACGAGCAGTACTTC
>.|.|TRBV15|TRBJ2-1
CATSSQGPGTDEQFF
TGTGCCACCAGCTCCCAAGGGCCGGGGACTGATGAGCAGTTCTTC
>few|TRBD1|TRBV18|TRBJ1-1
CASSPTGGLNTEAFF
TGTGCCAGCTCACCCACAGGGGGCTTGAACACTGAAGCTTTCTTT
>.|TRBD2|TRBV11-3|TRBJ2-1
CASSLDGLAGASDEQFF
TGTGCCAGCAGCTTAGATGGGCTAGCGGGAGCCTCCGATGAGCAGTTCTTC
>.|TRBD1|TRBV5-4|TRBJ1-1
CASSQRQGANTEAFF
TGTGCCAGCAGCCAAAGACAGGGGGCGAACACTGAAGCTTTCTTT
>.|.|TRBV6-1|TRBJ1-1
CASPLGSSNTEAFF
TGTGCCAGCCCTCTAGGCAGTTCGAACACTGAAGCTTTCTTT
>.|.|TRBV5-1|TRBJ2-7
CASSSTGSTYEQYF
TGCGCCAGCAGTTCAACAGGTAGTACCTACGAGCAGTACTTC
>.|.|TRBV5-6|TRBJ2-2
CASSPTPAVNTGELFF
TGTGCCAGCAGCCCGACCCCGGCGGTGAACACCGGGGAGCTGTTTTTT
>.|.|TRBV18|TRBJ1-5
CASSPKGSDRAQHF
TGTGCCAGCTCACCAAAGGGTTCGGACCGGGCCCAGCATTTT
>.|TRBD2|TRBV4-1|TRBJ2-7
CASSPGGGRTYEQYF
TGCGCCAGCAGCCCCGGTGGCGGGAGGACCTACGAGCAGTACTTC
>once|.|TRBV30|TRBJ2-1
CAWSDYNEQFF
TGTGCCTGGTCCGACTACAATGAGCAGTTCTTC
>once|.|TRBV4-3|TRBJ2-7
CASSRLVGAGDNSYEQYF
TGCGCCAGCAGCCGCCTCGTTGGCGCAGGCGACAACTCCTACGAGCAGTACTTC
>.|.|TRBV2|TRBJ2-2
CASSNSGTNTGELFF
TGTGCCAGCAGTAACAGCGGAACGAACACCGGGGAGCTGTTTTTT
>.|TRBD2|TRBV4-1|TRBJ2-5
CASSFGLADETQYF
TGCGCCAGCAGCTTTGGACTAGCCGACGAGACCCAGTACTTC
>.|.|TRBV15|TRBJ2-5
CATKRRSQETQYF
TGTGCCACCAAACGACGGAGCCAAGAGACCCAGTACTTC
>once|TRBD2|TRBV7-2|TRBJ2-5
CASSLALSLAGGAEQETQYF
TGTGCCAGCAGCTTAGCGCTCTCGCTAGCGGGAGGCGCGGAACAAGAGACCCAGTACTTC
>.|.|TRBV6-1|TRBJ1-5
CASSDGVRGALYSNQPQHF
TGTGCCAGCAGTGATGGGGTGAGGGGCGCCCTTTATAGCAATCAGCCCCAGCATTTT
>few|TRBD1|TRBV28|TRBJ1-2
CASSLSGTGQYGYTF
TGTGCCAGCAGTTTAAGCGGGACAGGACAATATGGCTACACCTTC
>.|TRBD1|TRBV18|TRBJ1-1
CASSREQGGTEAFF
TGTGCCAGCTCACGGGAGCAGGGGGGGACTGAAGCTTTCTTT
>.|TRBD2|TRBV7-2|TRBJ2-1
CASSLQASGSSNEQFF
TGTGCCAGCAGCTTACAGGCTAGCGGGAGTTCGAATGAGCAGTTCTTC
>.|TRBD2|TRBV4-3|TRBJ2-1
CASSPGLAGREQFF
TGCGCCAGCAGCCCGGGACTAGCGGGAAGGGAGCAGTTCTTC
>few|TRBD1|TRBV6-1|TRBJ2-7
CASRTKTGGSFEQYF
TGTGCCAGCAGAACCAAAACAGGGGGATCTTTCGAGCAGTACTTC
>few|.|TRBV25-1|TRBJ1-2
CASSYRTADGYTF
TGTGCCAGCAGTTACCGGACAGCGGATGGCTACACCTTC
>.|.|TRBV7-2|TRBJ2-1
CASSLQGQSRNEQFF
TGTGCCAGCAGCTTACAAGGGCAGTCACGCAATGAGCAGTTCTTC
>.|.|TRBV5-6|TRBJ1-1
CASSLGWNTEAFF
TGTGCCAGCAGCTTGGGGTGGAACACTGAAGCTTTCTTT
>.|TRBD2|TRBV29-1|TRBJ2-7
CSHWGGSGEQYF
TGCAGCCACTGGGGGGGTTCTGGCGAGCAGTACTTC
>.|.|TRBV11-2|TRBJ2-7
CASSLIVYSRYEQYF
TGTGCCAGCAGCTTAATCGTCTACTCTCGTTACGAGCAGTACTTC
>.|.|TRBV19|TRBJ1-5
CASSNMGQRVNQPQHF
TGTGCCAGCAGCAATATGGGACAACGGGTCAATCAGCCCCAGCATTTT
>.|.|TRBV27|TRBJ1-4
CVSSLSLSTTNEKLFF
TGTGTCAGCAGTTTAAGTCTTAGTACAACTAATGAAAAACTGTTTTTT
>.|TRBD1|TRBV5-1|TRBJ2-7
CASSLATGKSSYEQYF
TGCGCCAGCAGCTTGGCGACAGGGAAGAGCTCCTACGAGCAGTACTTC
>.|TRBD1|TRBV6-5|TRBJ2-7
CASSYSGGQGAYEQYF
TGTGCCAGCAGTTACTCCGGGGGACAGGGGGCCTACGAGCAGTACTTC
>.|.|TRBV7-9|TRBJ1-1
CASSLAWGGTEAFF
TGTGCCAGCAGCTTAGCGTGGGGAGGCACTGAAGCTTTCTTT
>.|.|TRBV29-1|TRBJ2-2
CSVVTFANTGELFF
TGCAGCGTTGTTACTTTCGCGAACACCGGGGAGCTGTTTTTT
>.|.|TRBV6-1|TRBJ2-3
CASSGGGPDTQYF
TGTGCCAGCAGCGGAGGGGGGCCAGATACGCAGTATTTT
>.|.|TRBV6-1|TRBJ2-3
CASRRADTQYF
TGTGCCAGCCGTAGGGCAGATACGCAGTATTTT
>.|.|TRBV4-2|TRBJ1-2
CASSQVGGGNYGYTF
TGTGCCAGCAGCCAAGTTGGAGGGGGAAACTATGGCTACACCTTC
>.|.|TRBV19|TRBJ1-1
CASSIEGVGGTEAFF
TGTGCCAGTAGTATCGAGGGAGTGGGGGGGACTGAAGCTTTCTTT
>.|.|TRBV6-5|TRBJ2-1
CASTPGPGEQFF
TGTGCCAGCACCCCAGGTCCAGGTGAGCAGTTCTTC
>few|.|TRBV11-2|TRBJ1-5
CASSLGAGLSPQHF
TGTGCCAGCAGCTTGGGGGCAGGGTTGAGCCCCCAGCATTTT
>once|TRBD1|TRBV2|TRBJ1-1
CASARPGQGWDTEAFF
TGTGCCAGCGCACGGCCCGGACAGGGGTGGGACACTGAAGCTTTCTTT
>.|.|TRBV6-6|TRBJ1-1
CASTPGDWTEAFF
TGTGCCAGCACCCCGGGAGATTGGACTGAAGCTTTCTTT
>.|.|TRBV7-9|TRBJ1-2
CASSLGDKGSGYTF
TGTGCCAGCAGCTTGGGGGACAAAGGGAGTGGCTACACCTTC
>few|.|TRBV5-1|TRBJ2-1
CASSSPYGGADRIINEQFF
TGCGCCAGCAGCTCCCCCTATGGGGGAGCCGACCGAATTATTAATGAGCAGTTCTTC
>.|.|TRBV5-6|TRBJ2-1
CASNTRVGSYNEQFF
TGTGCCAGCAACACAAGGGTAGGGTCCTACAATGAGCAGTTCTTC
>few|.|TRBV30|TRBJ2-2
CAWSSTPSVAGELFF
TGTGCCTGGAGTTCCACCCCTTCGGTCGCCGGGGAGCTGTTTTTT
>.|.|TRBV6-6|TRBJ2-1
CASSPARDGGEQFF
TGTGCCAGCAGTCCAGCTAGGGATGGGGGTGAGCAGTTCTTC
>.|TRBD2|TRBV6-6|TRBJ2-7
CASSYGAGGGHEQYF
TGTGCCAGCAGTTATGGAGCGGGAGGGGGTCACGAGCAGTACTTC
>.|.|TRBV19|TRBJ2-1
CASSPADLDLDEQFF
TGTGCCAGTAGCCCCGCGGACCTGGATTTGGATGAGCAGTTCTTC
>.|.|TRBV2|TRBJ1-1
CASSHPRLWGEAFF
TGTGCCAGCAGTCACCCTAGATTATGGGGGGAAGCTTTCTTT
>.|.|TRBV7-4|TRBJ1-3
CASSLPQPGNTIYF
TGTGCCAGCAGCTTACCACAACCCGGAAACACCATATATTTT
>.|.|TRBV5-1|TRBJ1-1
CASSEETGKGAFF
TGCGCCAGCAGCGAAGAAACAGGGAAGGGAGCTTTCTTT
>once|.|TRBV7-8|TRBJ1-1
CASSSPSWVEAFF
TGTGCCAGCAGCTCCCCGAGCTGGGTTGAAGCTTTCTTT